The 9 T cell receptor beta chains in this list originate from one sample, sequenced in a study of early T cells in non-severe SARS-CoV-2 infection. A single record per CDR3 protein comes from TCRdb applying MiXCR to the 5' RACE reads. The top ten clones hold around 15% of a sample with about 80,000 distinct CDR3 sequences, about 12% of them seen once. This specimen consisted of whole blood, obtained at baseline. The receptors were sampled from an adult who was a healthcare worker with PCR-confirmed SARS-CoV-2 infection or an uninfected control (not recorded which). The donor label of this sample is uncertain.

V gene TRBV7-9 combines with J gene TRBJ2-3; TRBD2 aligns across 10 bases. The CDR3 consists of 15 residues. The germline CDR1 and CDR2 sequences are SEHNR and FQNEAQ (reference sequence). V shed 1 base and J 3 bases; nucleotides not matched to a gene: 1. CDR3 bases: TGTGCCAGCAGCTTAGGACTAGCGGGTACAGATACGCAGTATTTT. Amino acids: CASSLGLAGTDTQYF.

This clonotype appeared a few times. J is TRBJ2-2 and V is TRBV5-6, with D tentatively TRBD1 (5 bases). CDR3 length equals 13 residues. Trimming took 7 bases from V and 6 from J, leaving 13 bases between them. CDR1 is SGHDT and CDR2 is YYEEEE in the germline V gene. CDR3 sequence (DNA): TGTGCCAGCGAAGGGGCTGCATCCGGGGAGCTGTTTTTT. Translated: CASEGAASGELFF.

This clonotype was seen repeatedly, ten times or more. The chain has TRBV5-6 and TRBJ1-1; TRBD1 aligns across 7 bases. Losses at the gene ends were 0 bases for V and 0 bases for J; bases not matched to a gene: 5. The CDR3 consists of 16 residues. CDR1 and CDR2 from the germline V gene are SGHDT and YYEEEE. The DNA for the CDR3 is TGTGCCAGCAGCTTGGCACAGGGGCTCATGAACACTGAAGCTTTCTTT. Protein: CASSLAQGLMNTEAFF.

About this clonotype itself: With a much larger clone just one base away, this may be a read error. The chain couples TRBV7-9 to TRBJ2-7, with no clear D. Germline lookup yields CDR1 SEHNR and CDR2 FQNEAQ (reference sequence). The CDR3 has 13 amino acids. CDR3: CASSFRKGYEHYF. The DNA of the CDR3 is TGTGCCAGCAGCTTCAGGAAGGGTTACGAGCATTACTTC.

This clonotype has just a few counts. The chain employs TRBV11-3 and TRBJ1-4; D gene unclear. The CDR3 is made up of 14 amino acids. Deletions cut 2 bases from V and 7 bases from J, with 11 bases between. Germline V gene data show CDR1 as SGHNT and CDR2 as YENEEA. The CDR3 spells CASSLLGMAEKLFF. The CDR3 DNA reads as TGTGCCAGCAGCTTACTAGGCATGGCTGAAAAACTGTTTTTT.

The chain couples TRBV5-5 to TRBJ2-5; tentative D call: TRBD2 (5 bases). Trimming took off 1 base at V and 1 base at J, with 11 bases between the two ends. This CDR3 comprises 15 residues. Germline loops: CDR1 SGHKS, CDR2 YYEKEE (reference sequence). DNA for the CDR3: TGTGCCAGCAGCTTGCTCCCGGGGTCCCAAGAGACCCAGTACTTC. It is translated as CASSLLPGSQETQYF.

The chain's CDR3 is CASSLGSAVLSSYNSPLHF. CDR3 bases: TGTGCCAGCAGCTTGGGCAGCGCCGTACTGAGCTCCTATAATTCACCCCTCCACTTT. The chain links TRBV5-5 to TRBJ1-6; the D is unclear. V lost 0 bases and J 0 bases, leaving 16 bases between the germline ends. This CDR3 has 19 residues. The germline V gene has CDR1 SGHKS and CDR2 YYEKEE (reference sequence).

This clonotype was picked up many times. The chain employs TRBV27 and TRBJ2-1; D possibly uses TRBD1 or TRBD2 (5 bases each). Trimming left V 6 bases short and J 1 base short, with 13 bases between. Germline V gene sequence: CDR1 MNHEY, CDR2 SMNVEV (reference sequence). The CDR3 totals 15 residues. In nucleotides, the CDR3 is TGTGCCAGCAGCAGGGAGATGGGATCCTACAATGAGCAGTTCTTC. It encodes CASSREMGSYNEQFF.

In its sample, this clonotype was seen a few times. The chain couples TRBV4-3 to TRBJ2-4; 13 bases are shared with TRBD2. The trim removed 2 bases at V and 0 bases at J, leaving 7 bases unmatched. The CDR3 contains 19 residues. Germline loops: CDR1 LGHNA, CDR2 YSLEER. The CDR3 coding sequence is TGCGCCAGCAGCCAAACTAGCGGGGGGGAGCTGGGAGCCAAAAACATTCAGTACTTC. Its translation is CASSQTSGGELGAKNIQYF.